The rows below give T cell receptor beta chains drawn from one sample of a study of blood T cell repertoires in COVID-19. TCRdb's table, derived via immunoSEQ multiplex PCR, lists solely in-frame clones and lacks some. The sample consists of about 200,000 clones, about 94% of them appearing once. What was sequenced was peripheral blood. These receptors all stem from a man aged 55 to 70 with COVID-19, enrolled during active disease. Both conserved end residues are part of each CDR3. A D gene is named only where the DNA matches it firmly. The size field is filled for only some rows; it gives once, few, many or a size class.

DNA | CDR3 | J | length | size | V | D
TGTGCCAGCTCACAGGATCAGGATTCCTACGAGCAGTACTTC | CASSQDQDSYEQYF | TRBJ2-7 | 14 | NA | TRBV18 | NA
TGTGCCAGCAGCGTAGATCCAGACACCTACGAGCAGTACTTC | CASSVDPDTYEQYF | TRBJ2-7 | 14 | NA | TRBV9 | NA
TGTGCCAGCTCACCGATGGGGGGGAATGAAAAACTGTTTTTT | CASSPMGGNEKLFF | TRBJ1-4 | 14 | NA | TRBV18 | NA
TGTGCCAGCAGAAGGACAGGGATGGGCTCCTACGAGCAGTACTTC | CASRRTGMGSYEQYF | TRBJ2-7 | 15 | NA | TRBV6-5 | TRBD1
TGTGCCAGCAGCGTAGAAGCCAGGGGTGAAGCTTTCTTT | CASSVEARGEAFF | TRBJ1-1 | 13 | NA | TRBV9 | NA
TGCGCCAGCAGCCAACAAATAGCGGGGGGGTCCTACAATGAGCAGTTCTTC | CASSQQIAGGSYNEQFF | TRBJ2-1 | 17 | NA | TRBV4-1 | TRBD2
TGTGCCAGCAGTTTGTACGGGTTCTACGAGCAGTACTTC | CASSLYGFYEQYF | TRBJ2-7 | 13 | NA | TRBV28 | NA
TGTGCCAGCAGCCACGGGACAGCCAACGAGCAGTACTTC | CASSHGTANEQYF | TRBJ2-7 | 13 | NA | TRBV5-5 | TRBD1
TGTGCCAGCAAGACAGCGGGGGGTTTCACAGATACGCAGTATTTT | CASKTAGGFTDTQYF | TRBJ2-3 | 15 | NA | TRBV5-8 | TRBD2
TGTGCCAGCACCCACTCCCGGACAGGGGCGGGCTACACCTTC | CASTHSRTGAGYTF | TRBJ1-2 | 14 | NA | TRBV6-6 | TRBD1
TGTGCCAGCAGAGGGGACGGGAGCACCGGGGAGCTGTTTTTT | CASRGDGSTGELFF | TRBJ2-2 | 14 | NA | TRBV2 | NA
TGTGCCAGCAGTCACTCGGGACTAGCGTTAACAGATACGCAGTATTTT | CASSHSGLALTDTQYF | TRBJ2-3 | 16 | NA | TRBV28 | TRBD2
TGTGCCACCAGTGATCCCGGGACAGCTATCTTTGGCAATGAGCAGTTCTTC | CATSDPGTAIFGNEQFF | TRBJ2-1 | 17 | once | TRBV24-1 | TRBD1
TGTGCCAGCAGCTATGCCGGGACTCGAACCTACGAGCAGTACTTC | CASSYAGTRTYEQYF | TRBJ2-7 | 15 | NA | TRBV7-9 | NA
TGCGCCAGCAGCCAGGGACAGGGGCAAGAGACCCAGTACTTC | CASSQGQGQETQYF | TRBJ2-5 | 14 | NA | TRBV5-1 | TRBD1
TGTGCCAGCAGCAAAGCGGATAAGAGGGGACTCCCAAAGGCAGATACGCAGTATTTT | CASSKADKRGLPKADTQYF | TRBJ2-3 | 19 | NA | TRBV21-1 | NA
TGCGCCAGCAGCCAAGTTTTTAGGACAGGGCCTTCAACTAATGAAAAACTGTTTTTT | CASSQVFRTGPSTNEKLFF | TRBJ1-4 | 19 | NA | TRBV4-3 | TRBD1
TGTGCTAGTGGTTTGGACAGGGGGCGGCATGAAGCTTTCTTT | CASGLDRGRHEAFF | TRBJ1-1 | 14 | NA | TRBV12-5 | TRBD1
TGTGCCAGCAGTAGAAACAGGGCTGGAAACACCATATATTTT | CASSRNRAGNTIYF | TRBJ1-3 | 14 | NA | TRBV6-5 | NA
TGTGCCAGCAGTTACTCACCCTATAGCAATCAGCCCCAGCATTTT | CASSYSPYSNQPQHF | TRBJ1-5 | 15 | once | TRBV6-5 | NA
TGTGCCAGCAGCCAAGAGGGCATGTGGGGCTACACCTTC | CASSQEGMWGYTF | TRBJ1-2 | 13 | NA | TRBV5-4 | NA
TGTGCCAGCAGTAGCACAGGGGCGGAGACCCAGTACTTC | CASSSTGAETQYF | TRBJ2-5 | 13 | NA | TRBV2 | TRBD1
TGCAGTGCTAGTTCCCAGCGGGGTGGAAATGAGCAGTTCTTC | CSASSQRGGNEQFF | TRBJ2-1 | 14 | NA | TRBV20-1 | TRBD2
TGTGCCAGCAGGCGGGTCGACACCGGGGAGCTGTTTTTT | CASRRVDTGELFF | TRBJ2-2 | 13 | NA | TRBV6-5 | NA
TGTGCCAGCAGCCAAGAGGCAGGGGAATTCGACTATGGCTACACCTTC | CASSQEAGEFDYGYTF | TRBJ1-2 | 16 | NA | TRBV14 | NA
TGTGCCAGCAGTGGACAGGGGACTGAAGCTTTCTTT | CASSGQGTEAFF | TRBJ1-1 | 12 | NA | TRBV3-1/TRBV3-2 | TRBD1
TGTGCCAGCTCACCCGCACAGGGAATAGGAAACACCATATATTTT | CASSPAQGIGNTIYF | TRBJ1-3 | 15 | NA | TRBV18 | NA
TGTGCCAGCAGCCGTACAACAGGGAATTCACCCCTCCACTTT | CASSRTTGNSPLHF | TRBJ1-6 | 14 | NA | TRBV3-1/TRBV3-2 | NA
TGTGCCAGCAGTCCGCCACAGGGCCCTCGGGAGGCGACTTACGAGCAGTACTTC | CASSPPQGPREATYEQYF | TRBJ2-7 | 18 | NA | TRBV6-6 | NA
TGTGCCAGCAGCTTGGCTGGTCAGGGCCCCTACGAGCAGTACTTC | CASSLAGQGPYEQYF | TRBJ2-7 | 15 | NA | TRBV5-5 | NA
TGTGCCAGCAGCTTAGAAGGGACAGGGTATTATGGCTACACCTTC | CASSLEGTGYYGYTF | TRBJ1-2 | 15 | NA | TRBV7-9 | TRBD1
TGTGCCAGCAGTTGGCCTAGCGGGAGACGCGAGCAGTACTTC | CASSWPSGRREQYF | TRBJ2-7 | 14 | NA | TRBV6-2/TRBV6-3 | TRBD2
TGTGCCAGTAGTACTCCTTTTGAAGGGGGCCGGGATCAGCCCCAGCATTTT | CASSTPFEGGRDQPQHF | TRBJ1-5 | 17 | NA | TRBV19 | TRBD1
TGTGCCAGCAGCCCCAGGACTAGCGGTTACAATGAGCAGTTCTTC | CASSPRTSGYNEQFF | TRBJ2-1 | 15 | NA | TRBV7-2 | TRBD2
TGTGCCAGCAGCTACGACAGGAGTGGCTCGCCTACCATATATTTT | CASSYDRSGSPTIYF | TRBJ1-3 | 15 | once | TRBV5-5 | NA
TGTGCCAGCAGCCACCTGGCGGGGACTACCAATGAGCAGTTCTTC | CASSHLAGTTNEQFF | TRBJ2-1 | 15 | NA | TRBV3-1/TRBV3-2 | TRBD2
TGCAGCGTCGCCCTACACCCCTGGGGGGTTGAAGCTTTCTTT | CSVALHPWGVEAFF | TRBJ1-1 | 14 | NA | TRBV29-1 | NA
TGTGCCAGCAGCTGGGGACGGACCGGGAGTTATTCACCCCTCCACTTT | CASSWGRTGSYSPLHF | TRBJ1-6 | 16 | once | TRBV11-2 | NA
TGTGCCAGCCAACGGACAGAATCAACTGAAGCTTTCTTT | CASQRTESTEAFF | TRBJ1-1 | 13 | NA | TRBV18 | NA
TGTGCCAGCAGTCTGGCCCTGGCCGAGCAGTACTTC | CASSLALAEQYF | TRBJ2-7 | 12 | NA | TRBV12-3/TRBV12-4 | NA